This passage covers 25 T cell receptor beta chains from one sample sequenced in a study of shared clonotypes between healthy human individuals. Measured with immunoSEQ multiplex PCR; TCRdb has only the in-frame clones, and not every one. The profile covers over a million clones, with roughly 96% appearing a single time and 0.95% to 1.5% taken by the ten largest. Sample: naive CD4+ T cells sorted from blood. Described subset: CD45RA+ positively selected. Receptor source: a young man in good health.

The chain is built from TRBV23-1 and TRBJ2-5; D gene ambiguous. TRBV23-1 qualifies as an ORF whose function is uncertain. Trimming removed 2 bases at V and 5 bases at J, with 15 bases between. The CDR3 is made up of 15 amino acids. CDR3 amino acids: CASSQRWTALETQYF. The DNA for the CDR3 is TGCGCCAGCAGTCAAAGATGGACGGCGCTGGAGACCCAGTACTTC.

V gene TRBV2 combines with J gene TRBJ1-1; 8 bases fit TRBD1. With 5 bases clipped from V and 0 bases from J, the junction kept 5 bases outside the gene matches. The CDR3 runs 15 residues. The germline V gene encodes CDR1 SNHLY and CDR2 FYNNEI. The CDR3 nucleotides are TGTGCCAGCAGTCACCCGGGACAGGTGAACACTGAAGCTTTCTTT. It yields the protein CASSHPGQVNTEAFF.

The J gene is TRBJ1-2, the V gene TRBV7-2, with TRBD1 as a possible D gene (5 bases). Germline V gene lookup returns CDR1 SGHTA and CDR2 FQGNSA. V was clipped by 1 base and J by 8 bases, with 14 bases between them. This CDR3 spans 14 amino acids. The CDR3 loop is CASSLGQGTGGYTF. The CDR3 region has the DNA TGTGCCAGCAGCTTAGGGCAGGGTACGGGGGGCTACACCTTC.

V gene TRBV6-1 combines with J gene TRBJ1-4; 7 nucleotides match TRBD1. Trimming cost V 6 bases and J 4 bases; bases outside gene matches: 8. Germline values: CDR1 MNHNS, CDR2 SASEGT. The CDR3 has 15 residues. CDR3 bases: TGTGCCAGCAGCCGCGGGACAGTTGGTAATGAAAAACTGTTTTTT. Its protein product is CASSRGTVGNEKLFF.

The V gene is TRBV5-1, the J gene TRBJ2-7; possibly TRBD1 for D (7 bases). Trimming shortened V by 2 bases and J by 0 bases, and 18 bases separated the two germline ends. The length of the CDR3 is 17 residues. CDR1 SGHRS and CDR2 YFSETQ come from the germline V gene. The CDR3 sequence is CASSFPPGGPDSYEQYF. CDR3 in DNA: TGCGCCAGCAGCTTCCCACCAGGGGGGCCGGACTCCTACGAGCAGTACTTC.

CDR3 DNA: TGTGCCAGCAGCTTAGCGGGGACAGGCGGTGAAAAACTGTTTTTT. Amino acids: CASSLAGTGGEKLFF. The genes are TRBV7-8 and TRBJ1-4, with 8 positions matching TRBD1. CDR1 SGHVS and CDR2 FQNEAQ come from the germline V gene. The CDR3 is made up of 15 amino acids. V was pared by 0 bases and J by 7 bases, with 4 bases of the junction left unmatched.

This chain links TRBV29-1 with TRBJ1-1; D is possibly TRBD1 (6 bases). The V and J ends lost 6 bases and 0 bases respectively, with 14 bases between them. Germline lookup yields CDR1 SQVTM and CDR2 ANQGSEA. CDR3 length: 14 residues. CDR3 nucleotides: TGCAGCGTCGCTCAGGGGACCTTGAACACTGAAGCTTTCTTT. Amino acid sequence: CSVAQGTLNTEAFF.

This chain joins TRBV25-1 and TRBJ2-2; TRBD2 matches at 10 bases. Per the germline V gene, CDR1 is MGHDK and CDR2 is SYGVNS. J gave up 7 bases and V 2 bases, and 13 bases lay outside the gene matches. The CDR3 loop spans 18 amino acids. The CDR3 region has the DNA TGTGCCAGCAGTGAAGAAAGCGCACTAGCGGGAATTAGCGGGGAGCTGTTTTTT. It specifies CASSEESALAGISGELFF.

This chain joins TRBV19 and TRBJ2-2, with TRBD1 matching over 11 bases. Germline CDR1 LNHDA, CDR2 SQIVND (reference sequence). J was trimmed by 0 bases and V by 5 bases; bases with no gene match: 14. The CDR3 totals 20 residues. In DNA form, the CDR3 reads TGTGCCAGTAGTCTAGGTGGTGGGACAGGGGGATCCCCGAACACCGGGGAGCTGTTTTTT. Amino acid sequence: CASSLGGGTGGSPNTGELFF.

This chain connects TRBV14 to TRBJ1-5; unclear D gene. Germline V gives CDR1 SGHDN, CDR2 FVKESK. This CDR3 has 15 residues. Trimming left V 4 bases short and J 1 base short, with 11 bases between. DNA of the CDR3: TGTGCCAGCAGCCGCCACCCAACGAGCAATCAGCCCCAGCATTTT. Translating gives CASSRHPTSNQPQHF. Supplemented by reference TRBV14 and TRBJ1-5, the full variable domain reads EAGVTQFPSHSVIEKGQTVTLRCDPISGHDNLYWYRRVMGKEIKFLLHFVKESKQDESGMPNNRFLAERTGGTYSTLKVQPAELEDSGVYFCASSRHPTSNQPQHFGDGTRLSIL.

A few counts support this clone. Other DNA sequences within the sample encode an identical CDR3. The chain uses TRBV5-1 and TRBJ1-5; D unresolved. The CDR3 sequence is 14 residues long. Trimming shortened V by 4 bases and J by 0 bases, and 8 bases separated the two germline ends. Germline V gene lookup returns CDR1 SGHRS and CDR2 YFSETQ. The CDR3, as DNA: TGCGCCAGCAGCCCGGATCCTAGCAATCAGCCCCAGCATTTT. It translates to CASSPDPSNQPQHF.

The J gene is TRBJ2-7, the V gene TRBV4-1; 7 nucleotides match TRBD2. The germline CDR1 and CDR2 sequences are MGHRA and YSYEKL. The V gene end was trimmed by 0 bases and the J gene end by 0 bases; junction bases not matched to a gene: 2. The CDR3 runs to 15 residues. The CDR3 reads CASSQEAGSSYEQYF. DNA for the CDR3: TGCGCCAGCAGCCAAGAAGCGGGAAGCTCCTACGAGCAGTACTTC.

The CDR3 bases are TGCGCCAGCAGCCAAGGCGGGACAGGGGTCTTCCACGAGCAGTACTTC. This encodes CASSQGGTGVFHEQYF. The chain combines TRBV4-3 with TRBJ2-7, with TRBD1 matching over 10 bases. The ends lost 1 base at V and 5 bases at J; junction bases unmatched: 8. CDR1 is LGHNA and CDR2 is YSLEER in the germline V gene. This CDR3 comprises 16 residues.

The chain carries TRBV27 and TRBJ2-7, with 11 bases lining up with TRBD1. Trimming at V came to 6 bases and at J to 5 bases, leaving 6 bases not matched to a gene. Germline V gives CDR1 MNHEY, CDR2 SMNVEV (reference sequence). The CDR3 loop spans 14 amino acids. CDR3 sequence (DNA): TGTGCCAGCAGCAGGACAGGGGGCGAAGACGAGCAGTACTTC. Residues: CASSRTGGEDEQYF.

The gene calls are TRBV7-2 and TRBJ2-2; 8 bases are a match to TRBD2. Germline assignment: CDR1 SGHTA and CDR2 FQGNSA. After removal of 1 base from V and 4 bases from J, the junction contained 8 bases not matched to a gene. This CDR3 contains 17 residues. The CDR3 DNA is TGTGCCAGCAGCTTAGTATTACTAGCGGACGCCACCGGGGAGCTGTTTTTT. This encodes CASSLVLLADATGELFF.

The chain links TRBV6-1 to TRBJ2-7, with a possible D match to TRBD1 (7 bases). The CDR3 is 15 amino acids. V was clipped by 2 bases and J by 6 bases, with 17 bases between them. The germline CDR1 and CDR2 sequences are MNHNS and SASEGT. CDR3 DNA: TGTGCCAGCAGTGAACTTACCCAGGGGGGAAGCGAGCAGTACTTC. This encodes CASSELTQGGSEQYF.

This clone was observed once. The chain joins TRBV5-1 to TRBJ2-7; TRBD1 matches 11 bases. The V gene's germline CDR1 is SGHRS and CDR2 YFSETQ. The CDR3 runs 14 residues. The J segment lost 3 bases and the V segment lost 4 bases, leaving 3 bases of the junction unmatched. The CDR3 spells CASSAGTGGYEQYF. The DNA of the CDR3 is TGCGCCAGCAGCGCCGGGACAGGGGGCTACGAGCAGTACTTC.

This chain joins TRBV18 and TRBJ1-1, with a tentative D call TRBD1 (5 bases). Germline CDR1 and CDR2: KGHSH and LQKENI. The CDR3 has 13 amino acids. Between the trimmed V and J ends, which lost 4 bases and 4 bases, there was a span of 10 bases. CDR3 in amino acids: CASSRGVSTEAFF. CDR3 coding DNA: TGTGCCAGCTCACGGGGGGTCAGCACTGAAGCTTTCTTT.

The J gene is TRBJ2-2, the V gene TRBV10-3, with TRBD2 identical over 12 bases. With V trimmed by 7 bases and J by 4 bases, 13 bases remained unmatched. Germline CDR1 is ENHRY and CDR2 is SYGVKD. The CDR3 contains 18 residues. This CDR3 is CAIKKVLAGGPTTGELFF. The CDR3 nucleotides read TGTGCCATCAAAAAGGTGCTAGCGGGAGGGCCGACCACCGGGGAGCTGTTTTTT.

The rearrangement joins TRBV9 to TRBJ2-6; TRBD1 is a possible D gene (5 bases). CDR1 and CDR2 (germline): SGDLS, YYNGEE. The CDR3 spans 17 residues. V was pared by 6 bases and J by 0 bases, with 16 bases between. DNA of the CDR3: TGTGCCAGCAATAGAAGGGGTGACAGCTCTGGGGCCAACGTCCTGACTTTC. Amino acid sequence: CASNRRGDSSGANVLTF.

A note on this clone: At the DNA level, this CDR3 is encoded by other sequences in the same sample as well. The V and J genes are TRBV18 and TRBJ2-2, with TRBD1 matching 7 bases. After removal of 5 bases from V and 0 bases from J, the junction contained 3 bases not matched to a gene. This CDR3 has 15 amino acids. Germline lookup yields CDR1 KGHSH and CDR2 LQKENI. The CDR3 sequence: CASSTDRANTGELFF. The CDR3 DNA sequence: TGTGCCAGCTCAACCGACAGGGCGAACACCGGGGAGCTGTTTTTT.

The chain recombines TRBV7-2 with TRBJ2-4; 9 positions agree with TRBD2. V was pared by 5 bases and J by 4 bases, with 9 bases of the junction left unmatched. The germline V gene encodes CDR1 SGHTA and CDR2 FQGNSA. The CDR3 loop spans 16 amino acids. The CDR3 loop reads CASSPQGGRVKNIQYF. The CDR3 nucleotides read TGTGCCAGCAGCCCTCAGGGCGGGAGGGTTAAAAACATTCAGTACTTC.

V usage is TRBV19 and J usage is TRBJ2-5; 12 bases align to TRBD2. This CDR3 has 16 amino acids. V was pared by 1 base and J by 4 bases, with 4 bases of the junction left unmatched. CDR1 and CDR2 from the germline V gene are LNHDA and SQIVND (reference sequence). DNA of the CDR3: TGTGCCAGTAGTATAGGGGCTAGCGGGAGGGGAGAGACCCAGTACTTC. This gives the protein CASSIGASGRGETQYF.

The chain links TRBV5-5 to TRBJ2-2, with D maybe TRBD2 (6 bases). Trimming removed 5 bases at V and 5 bases at J, with 19 bases between. The CDR3 runs to 16 residues. Per the germline V gene, CDR1 is SGHKS and CDR2 is YYEKEE (reference sequence). The CDR3 here is CASRLTGSGGTGELFF. The DNA for the CDR3 is TGTGCCAGCAGACTTACCGGGTCCGGGGGAACCGGGGAGCTGTTTTTT.

The V gene is TRBV7-2, the J gene TRBJ2-7, with TRBD1 identical over 7 bases. The CDR3 runs to 14 residues. Germline CDR1 SGHTA, CDR2 FQGNSA. J lost 6 bases, V lost 5 bases, and 10 bases had no gene match. The CDR3 here is CASSPDRTVPEQYF. The CDR3, as DNA: TGTGCCAGCAGCCCGGACAGGACCGTCCCCGAGCAGTACTTC.